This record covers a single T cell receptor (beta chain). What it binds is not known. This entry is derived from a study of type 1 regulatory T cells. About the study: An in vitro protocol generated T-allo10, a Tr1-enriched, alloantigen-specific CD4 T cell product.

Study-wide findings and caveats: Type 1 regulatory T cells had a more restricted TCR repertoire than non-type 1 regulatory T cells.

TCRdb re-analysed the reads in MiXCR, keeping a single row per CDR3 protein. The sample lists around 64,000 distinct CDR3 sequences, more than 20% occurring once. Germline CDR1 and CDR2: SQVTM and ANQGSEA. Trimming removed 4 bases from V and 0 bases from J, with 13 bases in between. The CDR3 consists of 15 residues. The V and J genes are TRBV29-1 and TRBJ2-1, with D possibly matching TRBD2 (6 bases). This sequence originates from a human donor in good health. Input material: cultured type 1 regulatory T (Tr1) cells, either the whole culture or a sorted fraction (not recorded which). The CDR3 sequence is CSVVGGPSSYNEQFF. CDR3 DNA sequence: TGCAGCGTTGTGGGAGGCCCGAGCTCCTACAATGAGCAGTTCTTC.